Below, 8 T cell receptor beta chains from the same sample are listed, as sequenced in a study of CD8+ T cells in alopecia areata. RNA extraction was followed by reverse transcription into cDNA, which acted as the sequencing template. Profiled with immunoSEQ multiplex PCR; TCRdb holds only in-frame clones, not every one. This sample has approximately 150,000 clones, with approximately 50% found just once. What was sequenced was CD4+ T cells sorted from blood. The receptor source for this set is a human donor with alopecia areata.

V is TRBV29-1 and J is TRBJ2-3, with D perhaps matching TRBD1 (5 bases). The V gene lost 3 bases and the J gene lost 0 bases, with 16 bases spanning the gap. The CDR3 has 16 residues. The germline gives CDR1 SQVTM, CDR2 ANQGSEA. CDR3: CSVDSRHGASTDTQYF. CDR3 nucleotide sequence: TGCAGCGTTGATAGCCGGCATGGGGCTAGCACAGATACGCAGTATTTT.

The chain is built from TRBV7-9 and TRBJ1-2; a weak D match, TRBD1 (5 bases). This CDR3 has 12 amino acids. V gave up 6 bases and J gave up 14 bases, with 19 bases separating them. Germline V gives CDR1 SEHNR, CDR2 FQNEAQ (reference sequence). Here the CDR3 DNA reads TGTGCCAGCAGTAACACCGACAGACCGGCAACCTTC. This translates into CASSNTDRPATF.

As DNA, the CDR3 is TGTGCCAGCTCACCCGACAGGGGAGGCACTGAAGCTTTCTTT. Translation: CASSPDRGGTEAFF. The chain couples TRBV18 to TRBJ1-1, with 8 bases matching TRBD1. CDR1 and CDR2 from the germline V gene are KGHSH and LQKENI. Germline trimming cut 3 bases from V and 4 bases from J; bases unmatched to any gene: 4. The CDR3 totals 14 residues. The variable domain in full, completed from reference TRBV18 and TRBJ1-1, reads NAGVMQNPRHLVRRRGQEARLRCSPMKGHSHVYWYRQLPEEGLKFMVYLQKENIIDESGMPKERFSAEFPKEGPSILRIQQVVRGDSAAYFCASSPDRGGTEAFFGQGTRLTVV.

The chain recombines TRBV7-9 with TRBJ1-1; D remains unclear. V shed 3 bases and J shed 6 bases, with 5 bases lying between them. Germline V CDR1 and CDR2: SEHNR, FQNEAQ (reference sequence). CDR3 length equals 11 residues. CDR3: CASSFNAEAFF. In DNA form, the CDR3 reads TGTGCCAGCAGCTTTAATGCTGAAGCTTTCTTT.

Remarks on this clone: Other DNA sequences within the sample encode an identical CDR3. The V call is TRBV5-1, the J call TRBJ1-2; D not resolved. The CDR3 runs to 12 residues. Germline V gene data show CDR1 as SGHRS and CDR2 as YFSETQ. V lost 0 bases and J lost 6, with 6 bases in between. The CDR3 nucleotides read TGCGCCAGCAGCTTGGCCGGGGATGGCTACACCTTC. Protein: CASSLAGDGYTF.

This clone was observed a few times. V usage is TRBV9 and J usage is TRBJ1-1; D gene unclear. This CDR3 is 13 amino acids long. Trimming removed 3 bases at V and 1 base at J, with 7 bases between. Germline-derived CDR1 and CDR2 are SGDLS and YYNGEE. The CDR3 nucleotides are TGTGCCAGCAGCGCTGACGCGAACACTGAAGCTTTCTTT. Protein: CASSADANTEAFF.

This clone was observed a few times. The identical CDR3 is also encoded by other nucleotide sequences in the sample. This chain connects TRBV30 to TRBJ2-1; possible D gene TRBD2, 5 bases. The CDR3 extends over 13 amino acids. Per germline, CDR1 GTSNPN and CDR2 SVGIG (reference sequence). V shed 2 bases and J shed 4 bases, with 9 bases lying between them. CDR3 sequence reads: CAWSPDSYNEQFF. The CDR3 coding sequence is TGTGCCTGGAGTCCGGACTCGTACAATGAGCAGTTCTTC.

The V gene is TRBV27, the J gene TRBJ2-2; 11 bases map to TRBD1. CDR3 length: 15 amino acids. Germline CDR1 and CDR2: MNHEY and SMNVEV (reference sequence). J was trimmed by 4 bases and V by 5 bases; bases with no gene match: 3. Written as DNA, the CDR3 is TGTGCCAGCAGTCCCGGACAGGGGGCCACCGGGGAGCTGTTTTTT. This sequence encodes CASSPGQGATGELFF.